Detailed here is one TCR beta chain. Antigen unknown. This specimen belongs to a study of shared clonotypes between healthy human individuals. Background on the study: Per-donor plates numbered three CD4 naive, three CD4 memory, two CD8 naive and one CD8 memory. General study results and limits: Sharing of clonotypes among donors was expected to vary with sequencing depth.

Every subset's genomic DNA went evenly onto several immunoSEQ plates. Produced via immunoSEQ multiplex PCR; TCRdb's table is partial and in-frame only. The sample has 110,000 or so clones, about 70% seen once. This CDR3 is 13 amino acids long. The V end was cut by 5 bases, the J end by 3 bases, with 10 bases between. The germline V gene has CDR1 MNHEY and CDR2 SVGAGI. Researchers reported that CD8 memory united CD45RO+ cells with CCR7-negative CD45RA+ TemRA cells. The sequenced sample consisted of memory CD8+ T cells sorted from blood. Subset meaning: CD45RO+ cells pooled with CCR7-negative TemRA cells. V gene TRBV6-5 combines with J gene TRBJ1-2; D is unclear. The sequence came from a woman aged 30 to 39 in good health. CDR3 bases: TGTGCCAGCAGTGAATCCCAATACTATGGCTACACCTTC. This codes for CASSESQYYGYTF.